The 20 T cell receptor beta chains below were found in one sample sequenced in a study of glioma-infiltrating T cells after dendritic cell vaccination. Produced via immunoSEQ multiplex PCR; TCRdb's table is partial and in-frame only. The top ten hold around 2.2% of the sample, which has about 91,000 clones, over 75% seen once. Time point noted: after dendritic cell vaccination, including at tumor progression/relapse. The material was blood, obtained after dendritic cell vaccination. The receptors derive from a human donor with glioblastoma.

J is TRBJ1-2 and V is TRBV6-9, with TRBD1 matching 8 bases. J gave up 5 bases and V 11 bases, and 16 bases lay outside the gene matches. Per the germline V gene, CDR1 is MNHGY and CDR2 is SVAAGI. This CDR3 contains 15 residues. CDR3 protein: CAPVPWGRGLYGYTF. The CDR3 region has the DNA TGTGCCCCGGTCCCTTGGGGCAGGGGGCTGTATGGCTACACCTTC.

The table lists this clone with a few counts. CDR3 DNA: TGTGCCAGCAGCCTCACGGGCTCTAGCGATAAGGCGACCCAGTACTTC. Translation: CASSLTGSSDKATQYF. The genes are TRBV13 and TRBJ2-5, with D possibly being TRBD2 (6 bases). CDR3 length: 16 amino acids. The germline CDR1 and CDR2 sequences are PRHDT and FYEKMQ (reference sequence). Trimming pared 5 bases from V and 7 bases from J, leaving 23 bases between.

This clone has a handful of counts. The chain joins TRBV19 to TRBJ2-7, with a possible D match to TRBD1 (5 bases). From germline, CDR1 is LNHDA and CDR2 SQIVND (reference sequence). The CDR3 has 12 amino acids. With 4 bases removed from V and 5 bases from J, the gap between germline ends came to 9 bases. The CDR3 is CASSTSRDEQYF. CDR3 nucleotides: TGTGCCAGTAGTACATCCAGGGACGAGCAGTACTTC.

The V call is TRBV7-2, the J call TRBJ2-7; TRBD1 matches at 10 bases. The CDR3 has 15 amino acids. V was pared by 4 bases and J by 6 bases, with 9 bases of the junction left unmatched. The germline V gene has CDR1 SGHTA and CDR2 FQGNSA. CDR3 sequence: CASSSPGQGIGEQYF. The CDR3 bases are TGTGCCAGCAGCTCGCCGGGACAGGGGATAGGCGAGCAGTACTTC.

V gene TRBV12-5 combines with J gene TRBJ1-5; 8 nucleotides agree with TRBD1. The V segment lost 7 bases and the J segment 3 bases; nucleotides outside the gene matches: 11. The germline CDR1 and CDR2 sequences are LGHNT and FRNRAP. This CDR3 is built from 16 residues. This CDR3 reads CASDRGTGTHNQPQHF. CDR3 in DNA: TGTGCTAGTGACAGGGGGACCGGGACCCACAATCAGCCCCAGCATTTT.

This clone was seen many times. The chain combines TRBV2 with TRBJ2-2; D ambiguous. The V and J ends lost 7 bases and 1 base respectively, with 4 bases between them. The length of the CDR3 is 12 residues. Looked up from germline, CDR1 is SNHLY and CDR2 is FYNNEI. CDR3 amino acids: CASNRNTGELFF. In DNA, the CDR3 is TGTGCCAGCAATCGGAACACCGGGGAGCTGTTTTTT.

The chain carries TRBV9 and TRBJ2-1; 7 bases match TRBD2. Unmatched junction bases numbered 17, after V lost 4 bases and J lost 4 bases. Germline assignment: CDR1 SGDLS and CDR2 YYNGEE. The CDR3 runs to 18 residues. The DNA for the CDR3 is TGTGCCAGCAGCTCCGCTCAGTGGGAGGGCCTAAGATACAATGAGCAGTTCTTC. Translating gives CASSSAQWEGLRYNEQFF.

This clone was picked up one time. The chain carries TRBV15 and TRBJ2-2; 7 bases align to TRBD2. The CDR3 length is 14 residues. Germline CDR1 and CDR2: LNHNV and YYDKDF (reference sequence). With V trimmed by 9 bases and J by 1 base, 5 bases remained unmatched. The CDR3, as DNA: TGTGCCACGGGCGGGGGAAGGAACACCGGGGAGCTGTTTTTT. As protein: CATGGGRNTGELFF.

The V gene is TRBV19, the J gene TRBJ2-5; possibly TRBD1 for D (6 bases). V dropped 4 bases and J dropped 5 bases, with 11 bases sitting between them. Germline lookup yields CDR1 LNHDA and CDR2 SQIVND (reference sequence). The CDR3 consists of 13 residues. This CDR3 is CASSTGVLETQYF. In DNA, the CDR3 is TGTGCCAGTAGTACAGGGGTTTTGGAGACCCAGTACTTC.

The J gene is TRBJ2-5, the V gene TRBV9; possibly TRBD2 for D (5 bases). The CDR3 consists of 14 residues. V was trimmed by 2 bases and J by 1 base, leaving 9 bases between them. Germline lookup yields CDR1 SGDLS and CDR2 YYNGEE. The CDR3 reads CASSVEAGQETQYF. CDR3 nucleotides: TGTGCCAGCAGCGTCGAGGCGGGCCAAGAGACCCAGTACTTC.

V gene TRBV11-3 combines with J gene TRBJ2-2; D not certain. Between the trimmed V and J ends, which lost 3 bases and 4 bases, there was a span of 9 bases. CDR3 length: 14 amino acids. CDR1 is SGHNT and CDR2 is YENEEA in the germline V gene. The CDR3 sequence is CASSFLSATGELFF. In nucleotides, the CDR3 is TGTGCCAGCAGCTTCCTCAGCGCCACCGGGGAGCTGTTTTTT.

This clone was counted a few times. This rearrangement joins TRBV15 to TRBJ1-5; D is perhaps TRBD1 (5 bases). The germline gives CDR1 LNHNV, CDR2 YYDKDF (reference sequence). With 3 bases removed from V and 2 bases from J, the gap between germline ends came to 17 bases. This CDR3 region has 17 residues. The CDR3 DNA reads as TGTGCCACCAGCAGGGTCGAAGGGGTCGGACGCAATCAGCCCCAGCATTTT. It translates to CATSRVEGVGRNQPQHF.

V and J are TRBV19 and TRBJ1-5; D is perhaps TRBD1 (6 bases). The CDR3 length is 14 residues. The V end was cut by 7 bases, the J end by 5 bases, with 15 bases between. The germline CDR1 and CDR2 sequences are LNHDA and SQIVND (reference sequence). In DNA, the CDR3 is TGTGCCAGTAAATCCGGGACAACGGATCAGCCCCAGCATTTT. This encodes CASKSGTTDQPQHF.

This clone was observed a single time. The identical CDR3 is also encoded by other nucleotide sequences in the sample. V usage is TRBV18 and J usage is TRBJ2-7; possible D gene TRBD1, 7 bases. The CDR3 is 13 amino acids. Germline V CDR1 and CDR2: KGHSH, LQKENI. Trimming pared 6 bases from V and 2 bases from J, leaving 11 bases between. This CDR3 is CASSAGQTYEQYF. CDR3 coding DNA: TGTGCCAGCTCCGCGGGACAGACCTACGAGCAGTACTTC.

The chain carries TRBV27 and TRBJ2-5; TRBD1 aligns across 11 bases. The ends lost 6 bases at V and 6 bases at J; junction bases unmatched: 6. This CDR3 has 14 residues. Germline CDR1 is MNHEY and CDR2 is SMNVEV (reference sequence). Here the CDR3 DNA reads TGTGCCAGCAGCCTAGGACAGGGGGCGCAGACCCAGTACTTC. Translation: CASSLGQGAQTQYF.

About this clone itself: Germline and junction disagree at one end, which may indicate a read error. The chain links TRBV10-3 to TRBJ1-3; 10 bases are a match to TRBD1. Germline V gives CDR1 ENHRY, CDR2 SYGVKD. This CDR3 is 15 amino acids long. The chain's CDR3 is CAISGGTGAGNTIYF. In DNA form, the CDR3 reads TGTGCGATCAGTGGGGGGACAGGGGCTGGAAACACCATATATTTT.

The rearrangement joins TRBV6-6 to TRBJ1-5; no definite D call. With 8 bases removed from V and 3 bases from J, the gap between germline ends came to 11 bases. This CDR3 comprises 13 residues. Germline V gene sequence: CDR1 MNHNY, CDR2 SVGAGI (reference sequence). The CDR3 bases are TGTGCCAGCGTAGGCGGGTTCAATCAGCCCCAGCATTTT. Translation: CASVGGFNQPQHF.

V is TRBV18 and J is TRBJ1-2; the D gene is possibly TRBD1 (6 bases). Germline V gives CDR1 KGHSH, CDR2 LQKENI. The V end lost 4 bases, the J end lost 8 bases, and 17 bases lay between the germline ends. The CDR3 runs to 14 residues. The CDR3 here is CASSLFRQDVGYTF. The CDR3 DNA sequence: TGTGCCAGCTCACTCTTTCGACAGGATGTCGGCTACACCTTC.

The chain links TRBV18 to TRBJ1-1; D remains unclear. The CDR3 runs to 12 residues. The germline V gene encodes CDR1 KGHSH and CDR2 LQKENI. V lost 2 bases to trimming and J lost 3 bases, with 4 bases between them. The CDR3 protein is CASSPEDTEAFF. The CDR3 DNA is TGTGCCAGCTCACCAGAGGACACTGAAGCTTTCTTT.

V gene TRBV29-1 combines with J gene TRBJ2-1, with 8 bases matching TRBD2. After removal of 4 bases from V and 7 bases from J, the junction contained 15 bases not matched to a gene. CDR1 is SQVTM, CDR2 ANQGSEA, per germline. This CDR3 is 16 amino acids long. The CDR3 coding sequence is TGCAGCGTTGGGGATGATAGGGGACTAGTATCAAATGAGCAGTTCTTC. It is translated as CSVGDDRGLVSNEQFF.